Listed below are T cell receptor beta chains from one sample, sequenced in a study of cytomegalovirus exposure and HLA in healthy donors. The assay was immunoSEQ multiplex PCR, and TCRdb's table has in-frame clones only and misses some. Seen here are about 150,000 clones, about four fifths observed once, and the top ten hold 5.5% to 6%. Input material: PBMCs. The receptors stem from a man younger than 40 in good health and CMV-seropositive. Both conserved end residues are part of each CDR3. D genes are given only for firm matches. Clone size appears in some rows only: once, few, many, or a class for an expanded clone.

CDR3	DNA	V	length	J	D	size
CASSLGGSSYNEQFF	TGCGCCAGCAGCTTGGGCGGGAGCTCCTACAATGAGCAGTTCTTC	TRBV5-1	15	TRBJ2-1	TRBD2	few
CASTEQWQLISYEQYF	TGTGCCAGCACGGAGCAGTGGCAGCTTATCTCCTACGAGCAGTACTTC	TRBV5-8	16	TRBJ2-7	-	-
CASSPFGLAQETQYF	TGCGCCAGCAGCCCATTCGGGCTAGCCCAAGAGACCCAGTACTTC	TRBV4-3	15	TRBJ2-5	-	-
CASSYSNLAEQYF	TGTGCCAGCAGTTACTCGAATTTGGCCGAGCAGTACTTC	TRBV6-6	13	TRBJ2-7	-	-
CASSVDGLTSYEQYF	TGTGCCAGCAGCGTCGATGGACTGACTTCCTACGAGCAGTACTTC	TRBV9	15	TRBJ2-7	-	-
CASTLEANYGYTF	TGTGCCAGCACCTTAGAAGCTAACTATGGCTACACCTTC	TRBV2	13	TRBJ1-2	-	-
CASSLRPGQGYEQYF	TGTGCCAGCAGCTTACGTCCGGGACAGGGTTACGAGCAGTACTTC	TRBV27	15	TRBJ2-7	TRBD1	-
CASSDKAGMSPQHF	TGTGCCAGCAGTGACAAGGCGGGAATGTCGCCCCAGCATTTT	TRBV6-4	14	TRBJ1-5	-	-
CASSTSPYNEQFF	TGTGCCAGCAGTACGAGCCCCTACAATGAGCAGTTCTTC	TRBV11-3	13	TRBJ2-1	-	-
CASRGGGTGNTIYF	TGTGCCAGCAGAGGGGGGGGGACTGGAAACACCATATATTTT	TRBV6-5	14	TRBJ1-3	-	-
CATSSLTGGYEQYF	TGTGCCACCAGCAGTCTAACAGGGGGCTACGAGCAGTACTTC	TRBV15	14	TRBJ2-7	TRBD1	-
CASGLVRGNNSPLHF	TGTGCTAGTGGTTTGGTACGAGGGAATAATTCACCCCTCCACTTT	TRBV12-5	15	TRBJ1-6	-	-
CASSSGTGNTGELFF	TGTGCCAGCAGCTCCGGGACAGGAAACACCGGGGAGCTGTTTTTT	TRBV28	15	TRBJ2-2	TRBD1	-
CASSRDRGSSTGEQYF	TGTGCCAGCAGCCGGGACAGGGGATCCTCTACGGGGGAGCAGTACTTC	TRBV28	16	TRBJ2-7	TRBD1	-
CASTWTARGNQPQHF	TGTGCCAGCACTTGGACAGCCCGGGGCAATCAGCCCCAGCATTTT	TRBV2	15	TRBJ1-5	-	-
CASSIRTGTGELFF	TGCGCCAGCAGCATAAGGACGGGGACCGGGGAGCTGTTTTTT	TRBV5-1	14	TRBJ2-2	-	few
CSVVWGPGYNEQFF	TGCAGCGTTGTTTGGGGGCCGGGGTACAATGAGCAGTTCTTC	TRBV29-1	14	TRBJ2-1	-	-
CASSWSGKGTDTQYF	TGCGCCAGCAGTTGGAGCGGGAAGGGCACAGATACGCAGTATTTT	TRBV5-1	15	TRBJ2-3	TRBD2	-
CASSFGLAGSYEQYF	TGTGCCAGCTCATTTGGACTAGCGGGATCCTACGAGCAGTACTTC	TRBV18	15	TRBJ2-7	TRBD2	-
CASRLGQGADEKLFF	TGTGCAAGTCGCTTAGGGCAGGGGGCTGATGAAAAACTGTTTTTT	TRBV12-2	15	TRBJ1-4	-	-
CASGHLNTEAFF	TGCGCCAGCGGACACTTGAACACTGAAGCTTTCTTT	TRBV10-2	12	TRBJ1-1	-	-
CASSYRAGGTETQYF	TGTGCCAGCAGCTACCGAGCGGGAGGTACGGAGACCCAGTACTTC	TRBV5-4	15	TRBJ2-5	TRBD2	-
CASSPTQASGSHEQYF	TGTGCCAGCAGTCCCACTCAAGCTAGCGGGAGCCACGAGCAGTACTTC	TRBV28	16	TRBJ2-7	TRBD2	-
CAIGGQGRETQYF	TGTGCCATCGGTGGGCAGGGGAGAGAGACCCAGTACTTC	TRBV27	13	TRBJ2-5	-	-
CASSDDRSYEQYF	TGTGCCAGCTCCGACGACAGGAGCTACGAGCAGTACTTC	TRBV18	13	TRBJ2-7	-	-
CASGRRGSSGNTIYF	TGTGCCAGCGGCCGGCGGGGGAGTTCGGGAAACACCATATATTTT	TRBV7-2	15	TRBJ1-3	-	-
CASSYGGNTEAFF	TGTGCCAGCAGCTATGGAGGAAACACTGAAGCTTTCTTT	TRBV7-6	13	TRBJ1-1	-	-
CASSRDRATTNEKLFF	TGTGCCAGCAGTCGGGACAGGGCCACAACTAATGAAAAACTGTTTTTT	TRBV6-6	16	TRBJ1-4	TRBD1	-
CASIGRTPATEAFF	TGTGCCAGCATTGGGAGGACCCCGGCTACTGAAGCTTTCTTT	TRBV27	14	TRBJ1-1	-	-
CASSPAGGRHEQYF	TGTGCCAGCAGTCCCGCGGGGGGGCGCCACGAGCAGTACTTC	TRBV27	14	TRBJ2-7	TRBD2	-
CASGQGADPKLFF	TGTGCCAGCGGGCAGGGGGCCGACCCAAAACTGTTTTTT	TRBV7-9	13	TRBJ1-4	TRBD1	-
CAREGRCNNEQFF	TGTGCCAGGGAAGGGAGGTGCAACAATGAGCAGTTCTTC	TRBV19	13	TRBJ2-1	-	-
CASIGGARTEAFF	TGCGCCAGCATTGGGGGCGCTCGCACTGAAGCTTTCTTT	TRBV5-1	13	TRBJ1-1	-	-
CASRVGTAGTDEQFF	TGTGCCAGCAGGGTGGGGACCGCGGGAACAGATGAGCAGTTCTTC	TRBV28	15	TRBJ2-1	-	-
CASSYSYRGEAFF	TGTGCCAGCAGTTACTCATACAGGGGTGAAGCTTTCTTT	TRBV6-5	13	TRBJ1-1	TRBD1	-